The 30 T cell receptor beta chains presented below share a single source sample, sequenced in a study of OX40 agonist ivuxolimab in advanced cancers. TCRdb's copy holds only in-frame clones and misses some; the assay was immunoSEQ multiplex PCR. The sample has about 62,000 clones, 87% seen once. The specimen was CD4+ or CD8+ T cells sorted from blood, collected in a trial of the OX40 agonist ivuxolimab. The receptors stem from an adult with an advanced solid tumor such as melanoma, head and neck, liver or kidney cancer.

The rearrangement links TRBV29-1 to TRBJ1-3; D not certain. The germline V gene has CDR1 SQVTM and CDR2 ANQGSEA. The CDR3 extends over 13 amino acids. CDR3 residues: CSGGGDSGNTIYF. CDR3 DNA: TGCTCCGGCGGCGGCGACTCTGGAAACACCATATATTTT.

The CDR3 spells CAWSKGGARKDTQYF. Here the CDR3 DNA reads TGTGCCTGGAGTAAGGGAGGGGCGCGGAAAGATACGCAGTATTTT. The chain carries TRBV30 and TRBJ2-3; 7 bases are a match to TRBD2. Germline CDR1 is GTSNPN and CDR2 is SVGIG (reference sequence). V lost 2 bases, J lost 5 bases, and 10 bases stayed unmatched. The CDR3 totals 15 residues.

The V gene is TRBV27, the J gene TRBJ2-6; 11 positions match TRBD2. Germline V gene sequence: CDR1 MNHEY, CDR2 SMNVEV (reference sequence). The CDR3 runs 16 residues. Trimming took 6 bases from V and 2 from J; bases not matched to a gene: 3. CDR3 bases: TGTGCCAGCAGGCAGGGACTAGCGGCTGGGGCCAACGTCCTGACTTTC. It is translated as CASRQGLAAGANVLTF.

This sequence joins TRBV2 and TRBJ1-5; D remains unclear. Germline-derived CDR1 and CDR2 are SNHLY and FYNNEI. This CDR3 comprises 12 residues. Trimming took 6 bases from V and 2 from J, leaving 5 bases between them. CDR3 sequence reads: CASSGGNQPQHF. As DNA, the CDR3 is TGTGCCAGCAGCGGGGGCAATCAGCCCCAGCATTTT.

This clone was detected only once. DNA of the CDR3: TGTGCCAGTAGGCCGGGACAGGGGATTGCAACTAATGAAAAACTGTTTTTT. Amino acids: CASRPGQGIATNEKLFF. This sequence joins TRBV19 and TRBJ1-4; TRBD1 matches 10 bases. With 6 bases clipped from V and 0 bases from J, the junction kept 7 bases outside the gene matches. Germline V gene lookup returns CDR1 LNHDA and CDR2 SQIVND (reference sequence). The CDR3 sequence is 17 residues long.

V is TRBV11-3 and J is TRBJ2-3, with 11 bases lining up with TRBD1. The CDR3 sequence is 15 residues long. The J segment lost 6 bases and the V segment lost 2 bases, leaving 4 bases of the junction unmatched. Per germline, CDR1 SGHNT and CDR2 YENEEA. This chain's CDR3 is CASSLRTGGVDTQYF. The CDR3 nucleotides read TGTGCCAGCAGCTTAAGGACAGGGGGCGTGGATACGCAGTATTTT.

V usage is TRBV18 and J usage is TRBJ2-7; the match to TRBD2 covers 9 bases. Trimming at V came to 0 bases and at J to 2 bases, leaving 8 bases not matched to a gene. CDR3 length: 17 residues. Germline-derived CDR1 and CDR2 are KGHSH and LQKENI. This CDR3 is CASSPPGGLAGTYEQYF. The CDR3 DNA reads as TGTGCCAGCTCACCACCGGGAGGTCTAGCGGGAACCTACGAGCAGTACTTC.

The chain joins TRBV6-1 to TRBJ1-2, with 10 bases matching TRBD1. The junction had 6 bases not matched to a gene; V was cut back by 3 bases and J by 8 bases. Germline V gene data show CDR1 as MNHNS and CDR2 as SASEGT. The CDR3 has 14 amino acids. In nucleotides, the CDR3 is TGTGCCAGCAGTGAGAGACAGGGGGCTGAAGGCTACACCTTC. Amino acid sequence: CASSERQGAEGYTF.

This clone came up once. One end of the junction varies from germline; a read error may be responsible. The CDR3 loop is CASGLTGGWGDTQYF. The CDR3 DNA sequence: TGTGCCAGCGGCTTAACAGGGGGCTGGGGAGATACGCAGTATTTT. The rearrangement joins TRBV7-8 to TRBJ2-3; 9 bases are a match to TRBD1. The CDR3 covers 15 residues. The germline V gene has CDR1 SGHVS and CDR2 FQNEAQ. The variable domain in full, completed from reference TRBV7-8 and TRBJ2-3, reads GAGVSQSPRYKVAKRGQDVALRCDPISGHVSLFWYQQALGQGPEFLTYFQNEAQLDKSGLPSDRFFAERPEGSVSTLKIQRTQQEDSAVYLCASGLTGGWGDTQYFGPGTRLTVL.

In DNA, the CDR3 is TGTGCCAGCAGCTTAGGTACGGGGGTAGTAGTGGAGCAGTACTTC. This encodes CASSLGTGVVVEQYF. This chain links TRBV11-2 with TRBJ2-7; D perhaps matches TRBD2 (6 bases). CDR3 length: 15 residues. Trimming cost V 1 base and J 7 bases, with 17 bases left between them. From germline, CDR1 is SGHAT and CDR2 FQNNGV.

This chain uses TRBV10-3 with TRBJ2-7; TRBD1 or TRBD2 may be the D gene (6 bases each). This CDR3 spans 14 amino acids. Germline V gene sequence: CDR1 ENHRY, CDR2 SYGVKD. The ends were cut back, 8 bases at V and 1 base at J, with 15 bases in the middle. The DNA of the CDR3 is TGTGCCATCGGCCGGGGGCAAGCTTCCTACGAGCAGTACTTC. It encodes CAIGRGQASYEQYF.

The chain is built from TRBV7-3 and TRBJ2-1, with 8 bases matching TRBD2. CDR1 is SGHTA and CDR2 is FQGTGA in the germline V gene. CDR3 size: 16 residues. The trim removed 5 bases at V and 2 bases at J, leaving 8 bases unmatched. CDR3 protein: CASSVLAGPPYNEQFF. The CDR3 bases are TGTGCCAGCAGCGTCCTAGCGGGCCCCCCCTACAATGAGCAGTTCTTC. Looking up the rest from reference TRBV7-3 and TRBJ2-1 gives the full variable domain: GAGVSQTPSNKVTEKGKYVELRCDPISGHTALYWYRQSLGQGPEFLIYFQGTGAADDSGLPNDRFFAVRPEGSVSTLKIQRTERGDSAVYLCASSVLAGPPYNEQFFGPGTRLTVL.

For the CDR3, the DNA is TGTGCCAGCAGTGAAGCAAGTGGGGGTAATGAAAAACTGTTTTTT. This gives the protein CASSEASGGNEKLFF. The chain joins TRBV6-1 to TRBJ1-4, with D tentatively TRBD1 (5 bases). CDR3 length: 15 amino acids. Trimming took 0 bases from V and 4 from J, leaving 9 bases between them. CDR1 and CDR2 (germline): MNHNS, SASEGT.

The gene calls are TRBV5-6 and TRBJ1-1; D uncertain. The CDR3 totals 14 residues. V dropped 1 base and J dropped 5 bases, with 12 bases sitting between them. The germline V gene encodes CDR1 SGHDT and CDR2 YYEEEE. CDR3: CASSLWEGRTEAFF. The CDR3 bases are TGTGCCAGCAGCTTGTGGGAGGGAAGGACTGAAGCTTTCTTT.

The chain combines TRBV19 with TRBJ2-4; TRBD1 is a possible D gene (6 bases). This CDR3 region has 13 residues. From germline, CDR1 is LNHDA and CDR2 SQIVND (reference sequence). The germline V and J ends were trimmed by 7 bases and 5 bases, with 12 bases remaining between them. The CDR3 here is CASMRRTENIQYF. The CDR3, as DNA: TGTGCCAGTATGCGGAGGACAGAAAACATTCAGTACTTC.

The chain employs TRBV5-1 and TRBJ2-7, with D possibly TRBD2 on 6 matching bases. Trimming removed 0 bases at V and 1 base at J, with 14 bases between. From germline, CDR1 is SGHRS and CDR2 YFSETQ. The length of the CDR3 is 16 residues. CDR3 sequence (DNA): TGCGCCAGCAGCTTGGGGGACTTTCTCCTATCCTACGAGCAGTACTTC. It yields the protein CASSLGDFLLSYEQYF.

The chain is built from TRBV9 and TRBJ2-1, with D tentatively TRBD1 or TRBD2 (5 bases each). The germline V and J ends were trimmed by 6 bases and 9 bases, with 25 bases remaining between them. The CDR3 is 16 amino acids. CDR1 is SGDLS and CDR2 is YYNGEE in the germline V gene. As DNA, the CDR3 is TGTGCCAGCACGGCGATTGGGGCTAGCCGATTCGCTGAGCAGTTCTTC. As protein: CASTAIGASRFAEQFF.

The rearrangement links TRBV4-1 to TRBJ2-5; 9 nucleotides line up with TRBD2. This CDR3 region has 13 residues. Trimming at V came to 4 bases and at J to 5 bases, leaving 2 bases not matched to a gene. Germline values: CDR1 MGHRA, CDR2 YSYEKL. In nucleotides, the CDR3 is TGCGCCAGCAGCCCGCGGGGGGGGGAGACCCAGTACTTC. Its translation is CASSPRGGETQYF.

This clone has more than one count but fewer than ten. This sequence joins TRBV2 and TRBJ2-5, with D unclear. There are 12 residues in the CDR3. The V gene lost 3 bases and the J gene lost 0 bases, with 2 bases spanning the gap. Per the germline V gene, CDR1 is SNHLY and CDR2 is FYNNEI. The CDR3 is CASSEYQETQYF. The CDR3, as DNA: TGTGCCAGCAGTGAGTACCAAGAGACCCAGTACTTC. Full variable domain (remainder filled in from reference TRBV2 and TRBJ2-5): EPEVTQTPSHQVTQMGQEVILRCVPISNHLYFYWYRQILGQKVEFLVSFYNNEISEKSEIFDDQFSVERPDGSNFTLKIRSTKLEDSAMYFCASSEYQETQYFGPGTRLLVL.

This clone was recorded once. The chain uses TRBV5-1 and TRBJ2-2, with 9 bases aligning to TRBD1. The trim removed 4 bases at V and 8 bases at J, leaving 15 bases unmatched. This CDR3 comprises 17 residues. Germline V lookup: CDR1 SGHRS, CDR2 YFSETQ. The CDR3 region has the DNA TGCGCCAGCAGCCCTTCCTTGGGACAGGGTGTGTCTGGGGAGCTGTTTTTT. It encodes CASSPSLGQGVSGELFF.

CDR3 region: CASRDTLDSYEQYF. CDR3 DNA sequence: TGTGCCAGTAGGGACACCCTAGATTCCTACGAGCAGTACTTC. The rearrangement links TRBV19 to TRBJ2-7; maybe TRBD1 (5 bases). Germline V gene lookup returns CDR1 LNHDA and CDR2 SQIVND (reference sequence). CDR3 length: 14 amino acids. V was trimmed by 6 bases and J by 1 base, leaving 13 bases between them.

The rearrangement uses TRBV7-6 and TRBJ1-2; 7 bases agree with TRBD1. The CDR3 spans 13 residues. Germline CDR1 SGHVS, CDR2 FNYEAQ. V lost 5 bases and J lost 6; bases outside the gene matches: 6. This CDR3 reads CASSRSQGDGYTF. CDR3 coding DNA: TGTGCCAGCAGCCGTTCGCAGGGGGATGGCTACACCTTC.

V usage is TRBV7-9 and J usage is TRBJ1-1; possible D gene TRBD1, 6 bases. V lost 3 bases and J lost 1, with 9 bases in between. This CDR3 is 14 amino acids long. Germline CDR1 is SEHNR and CDR2 is FQNEAQ (reference sequence). CDR3 DNA sequence: TGTGCCAGCAGCTTCCAGGGACAGAACACTGAAGCTTTCTTT. This translates into CASSFQGQNTEAFF.

The rearrangement links TRBV6-6 to TRBJ1-1, with D unresolved. From germline, CDR1 is MNHNY and CDR2 SVGAGI (reference sequence). The CDR3 covers 14 residues. Trimming removed 0 bases from V and 5 bases from J, with 10 bases in between. The CDR3 is CASSYSEGLTEAFF. CDR3 DNA sequence: TGTGCCAGCAGTTACTCGGAGGGATTGACTGAAGCTTTCTTT.

The chain carries TRBV2 and TRBJ1-4, with a possible D match to TRBD1 (6 bases). This CDR3 is built from 13 residues. Trimming pared 10 bases from V and 7 bases from J, leaving 16 bases between. CDR1 is SNHLY, CDR2 FYNNEI, per germline. The CDR3 spells CATNNRVGEKLFF. CDR3 DNA sequence: TGTGCCACCAATAACAGGGTGGGTGAAAAACTGTTTTTT.

V and J are TRBV9 and TRBJ1-3; weak D call: TRBD1 (5 bases). The germline CDR1 and CDR2 sequences are SGDLS and YYNGEE. The V end was cut by 0 bases, the J end by 2 bases, with 9 bases between. The CDR3 is 15 residues long. The CDR3 region is CASSVGGNPGNTIYF. As DNA, the CDR3 is TGTGCCAGCAGCGTAGGGGGGAACCCTGGAAACACCATATATTTT.

The J gene is TRBJ1-1, the V gene TRBV28; D unresolved. The germline V gene has CDR1 MDHEN and CDR2 SYDVKM. This CDR3 spans 11 amino acids. V lost 7 bases to trimming and J lost 7 bases, with 10 bases between them. CDR3 bases: TGTGCCAGCAAAGGACGATTTGAAGCTTTCTTT. Amino acids: CASKGRFEAFF.

The chain employs TRBV5-4 and TRBJ2-7, with TRBD2 identical over 9 bases. The V and J ends lost 0 bases and 4 bases, in that order; junction bases with no gene match: 5. CDR1 and CDR2 (germline): SGHNT, YYREEE (reference sequence). This CDR3 region has 15 residues. The CDR3 loop is CASSLGGRAGYEQYF. The CDR3 nucleotides are TGTGCCAGCAGCTTGGGCGGGAGGGCCGGATACGAGCAGTACTTC.

This chain uses TRBV19 with TRBJ2-3; 7 bases match TRBD1. Trimming cost V 4 bases and J 8 bases; bases outside gene matches: 9. Germline V lookup: CDR1 LNHDA, CDR2 SQIVND (reference sequence). The CDR3 totals 14 residues. The CDR3 DNA reads as TGTGCCAGTAGTACCGGGACAGTAAGGGGTACGCAGTATTTT. Its protein is CASSTGTVRGTQYF.

The chain has TRBV29-1 and TRBJ2-3; 7 bases agree with TRBD2. Germline CDR1 and CDR2: SQVTM and ANQGSEA. CDR3 length: 13 amino acids. V gave up 5 bases and J gave up 5 bases; unmatched junction bases: 7. DNA of the CDR3: TGCAGCGTTAAAAGCGGGAATAAAGATACGCAGTATTTT. Amino acid sequence: CSVKSGNKDTQYF.